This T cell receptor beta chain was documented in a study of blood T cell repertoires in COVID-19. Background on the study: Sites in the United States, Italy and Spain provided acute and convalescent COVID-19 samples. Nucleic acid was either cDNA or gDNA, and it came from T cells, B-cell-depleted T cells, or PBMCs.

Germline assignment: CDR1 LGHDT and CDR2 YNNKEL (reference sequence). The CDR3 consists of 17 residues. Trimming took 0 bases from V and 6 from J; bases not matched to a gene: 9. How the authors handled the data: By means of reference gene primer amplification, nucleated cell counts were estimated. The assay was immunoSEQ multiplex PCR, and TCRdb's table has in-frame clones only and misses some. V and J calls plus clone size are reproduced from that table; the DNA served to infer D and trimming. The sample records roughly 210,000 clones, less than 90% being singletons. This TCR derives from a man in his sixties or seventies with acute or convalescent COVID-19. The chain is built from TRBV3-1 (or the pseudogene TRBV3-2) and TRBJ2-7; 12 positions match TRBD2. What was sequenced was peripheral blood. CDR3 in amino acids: CASSQDGGLAGRREQYF. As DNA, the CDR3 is TGTGCCAGCAGCCAAGATGGGGGACTAGCGGGCCGCCGCGAGCAGTACTTC.